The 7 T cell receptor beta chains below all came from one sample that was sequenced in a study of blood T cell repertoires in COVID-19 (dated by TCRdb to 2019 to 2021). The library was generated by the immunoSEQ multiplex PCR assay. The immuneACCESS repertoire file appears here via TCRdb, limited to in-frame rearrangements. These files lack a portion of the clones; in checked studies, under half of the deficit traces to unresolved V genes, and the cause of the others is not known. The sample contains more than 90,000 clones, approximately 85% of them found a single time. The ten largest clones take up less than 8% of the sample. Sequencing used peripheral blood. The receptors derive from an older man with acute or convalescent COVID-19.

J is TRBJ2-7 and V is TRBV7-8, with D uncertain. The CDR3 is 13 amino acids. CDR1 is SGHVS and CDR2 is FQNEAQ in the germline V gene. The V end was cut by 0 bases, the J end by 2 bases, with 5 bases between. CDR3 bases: TGTGCCAGCAGCTTAGCCAGTCCCTACGAGCAGTACTTC. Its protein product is CASSLASPYEQYF.

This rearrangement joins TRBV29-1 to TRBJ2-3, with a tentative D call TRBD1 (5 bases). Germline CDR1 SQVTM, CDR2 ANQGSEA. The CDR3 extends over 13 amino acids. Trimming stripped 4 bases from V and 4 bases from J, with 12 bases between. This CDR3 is CSVGGPTADTQYF. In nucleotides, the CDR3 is TGCAGCGTTGGGGGCCCTACCGCAGATACGCAGTATTTT.

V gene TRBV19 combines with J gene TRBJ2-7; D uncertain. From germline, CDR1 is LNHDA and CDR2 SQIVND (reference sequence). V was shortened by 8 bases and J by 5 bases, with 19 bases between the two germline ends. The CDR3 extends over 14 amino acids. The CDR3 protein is CASRRSGNANEQYF. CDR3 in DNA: TGTGCCAGTCGAAGGTCAGGTAACGCTAACGAGCAGTACTTC.

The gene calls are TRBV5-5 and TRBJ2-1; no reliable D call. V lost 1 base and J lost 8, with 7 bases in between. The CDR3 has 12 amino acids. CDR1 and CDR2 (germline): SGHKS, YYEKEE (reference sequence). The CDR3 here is CASSLSLDEQFF. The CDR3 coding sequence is TGTGCCAGCAGCTTGTCCCTCGATGAGCAGTTCTTC.

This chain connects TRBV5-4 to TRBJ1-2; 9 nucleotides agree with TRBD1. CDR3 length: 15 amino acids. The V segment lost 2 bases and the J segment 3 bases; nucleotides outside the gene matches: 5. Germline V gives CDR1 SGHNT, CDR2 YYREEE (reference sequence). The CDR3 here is CASSFSRDRDYGYTF. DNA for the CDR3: TGTGCCAGCAGCTTTTCCCGGGACAGGGACTATGGCTACACCTTC.

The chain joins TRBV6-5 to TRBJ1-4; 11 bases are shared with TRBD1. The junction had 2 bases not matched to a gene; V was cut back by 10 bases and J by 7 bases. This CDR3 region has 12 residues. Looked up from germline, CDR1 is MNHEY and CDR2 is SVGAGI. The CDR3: CATGTGGEKLFF. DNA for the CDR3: TGTGCCACCGGGACAGGGGGTGAAAAACTGTTTTTT.

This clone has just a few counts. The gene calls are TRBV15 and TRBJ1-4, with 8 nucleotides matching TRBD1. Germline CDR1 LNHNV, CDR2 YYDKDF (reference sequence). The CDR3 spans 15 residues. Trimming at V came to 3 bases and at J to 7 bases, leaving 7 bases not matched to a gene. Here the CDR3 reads CATSRGQVGGEKLFF. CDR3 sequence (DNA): TGTGCCACCAGCAGGGGACAGGTTGGGGGTGAAAAACTGTTTTTT.